This T cell receptor (beta chain) is drawn from a study of tumor and adjacent non-tumor tissue in lung cancer. RNA was extracted from bulk tissue without any cell sorting. The CDR3 has 13 residues. Germline CDR1 reads SGHAT; CDR2 reads FQNNGV. To note about this clonotype: The junction departs from germline at one end; a sequencing error may be responsible.

TCRbeta libraries were built with three rounds of nested PCR, modified from ARM-PCR. Each CDR3 protein gets one entry after TCRdb re-called the multiplex PCR reads with MiXCR. Here the sample spans roughly 150,000 distinct CDR3 sequences, around 65% being singletons. The source material was lung tumor tissue. The sequence came from a man in his fifties or sixties with small cell lung cancer. The chain is built from TRBV11-2 and TRBJ1-3, with unresolved D. This CDR3 reads CAGSLEEINAIYF. CDR3 sequence (DNA): TGTGCCGGCAGCTTAGAAGAGATAAACGCCATATATTTT.